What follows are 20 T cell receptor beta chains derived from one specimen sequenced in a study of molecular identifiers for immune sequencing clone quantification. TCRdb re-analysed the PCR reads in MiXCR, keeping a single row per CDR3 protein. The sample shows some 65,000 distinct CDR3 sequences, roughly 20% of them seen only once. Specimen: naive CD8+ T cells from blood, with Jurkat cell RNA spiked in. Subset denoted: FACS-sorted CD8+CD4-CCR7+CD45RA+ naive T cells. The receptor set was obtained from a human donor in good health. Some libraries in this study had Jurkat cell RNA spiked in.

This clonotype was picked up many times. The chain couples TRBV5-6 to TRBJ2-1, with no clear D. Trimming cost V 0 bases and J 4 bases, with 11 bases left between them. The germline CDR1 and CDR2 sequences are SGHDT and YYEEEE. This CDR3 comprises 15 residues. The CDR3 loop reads CASSLEHTPYNEQFF. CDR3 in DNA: TGTGCCAGCAGCTTGGAACATACCCCTTACAATGAGCAGTTCTTC.

CDR3 protein: CASGPTDFPNNEQFF. In DNA form, the CDR3 reads TGTGCCAGCGGGCCCACGGACTTCCCTAACAATGAGCAGTTCTTC. V is TRBV3-1 and J is TRBJ2-1; D may be TRBD2 (5 bases). The germline V and J ends were trimmed by 8 bases and 5 bases, with 19 bases remaining between them. The CDR3 consists of 15 residues. Germline values: CDR1 LGHDT, CDR2 YNNKEL (reference sequence).

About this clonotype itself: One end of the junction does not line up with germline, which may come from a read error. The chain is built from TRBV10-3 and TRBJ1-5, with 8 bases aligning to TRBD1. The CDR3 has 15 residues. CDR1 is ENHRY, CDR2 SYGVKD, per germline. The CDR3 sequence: CAIAAVSGGNQPKHF. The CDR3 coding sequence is TGTGCCATCGCTGCCGTGTCAGGGGGCAATCAGCCCAAGCATTTT.

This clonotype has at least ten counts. The DNA of the CDR3 is TGCAGCGTTAACTTCGGGACAGAAAAACTGTTTTTT. Residues: CSVNFGTEKLFF. The rearrangement joins TRBV29-1 to TRBJ1-4; D possibly corresponds to TRBD1 (6 bases). There are 12 residues in the CDR3. Trimming pared 5 bases from V and 8 bases from J, leaving 12 bases between. Germline V lookup: CDR1 SQVTM, CDR2 ANQGSEA.

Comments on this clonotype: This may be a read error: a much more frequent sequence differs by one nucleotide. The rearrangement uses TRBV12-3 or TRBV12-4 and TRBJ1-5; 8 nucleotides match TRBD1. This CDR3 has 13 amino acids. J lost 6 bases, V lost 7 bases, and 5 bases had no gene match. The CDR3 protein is CASTRTGRQPQHF. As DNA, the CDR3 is TGTGCCAGCACGCGGACAGGGCGTCAGCCCCAGCATTTT.

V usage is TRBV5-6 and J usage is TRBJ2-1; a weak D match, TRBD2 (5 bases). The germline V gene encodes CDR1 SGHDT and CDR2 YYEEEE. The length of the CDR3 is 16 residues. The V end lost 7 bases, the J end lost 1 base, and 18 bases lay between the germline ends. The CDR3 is CASGGEGEGSYNEQFF. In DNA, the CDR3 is TGTGCCAGCGGCGGTGAGGGAGAAGGGTCCTACAATGAGCAGTTCTTC.

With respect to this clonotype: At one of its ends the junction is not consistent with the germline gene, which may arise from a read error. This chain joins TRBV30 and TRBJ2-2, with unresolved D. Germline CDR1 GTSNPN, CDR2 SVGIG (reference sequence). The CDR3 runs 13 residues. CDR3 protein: CAWGVHNTGELFF. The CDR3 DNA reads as TGTGCCTGGGGTGTCCACAACACCGGGGAGCTGTTTTTT.

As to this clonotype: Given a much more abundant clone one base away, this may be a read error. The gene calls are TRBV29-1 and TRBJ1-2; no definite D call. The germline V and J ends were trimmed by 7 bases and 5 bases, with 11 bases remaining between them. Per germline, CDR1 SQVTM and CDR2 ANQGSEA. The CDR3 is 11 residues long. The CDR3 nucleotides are TGCAGCGCTGATCGTGATTATGGCTACACCTTC. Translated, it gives CSADRDYGYTF.

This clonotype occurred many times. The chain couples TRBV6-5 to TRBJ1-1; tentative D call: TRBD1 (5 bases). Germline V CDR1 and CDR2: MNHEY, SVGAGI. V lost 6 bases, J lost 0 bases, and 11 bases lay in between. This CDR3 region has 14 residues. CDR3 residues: CASRLIQVNTEAFF. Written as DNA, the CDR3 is TGTGCCAGCAGACTAATACAGGTGAACACTGAAGCTTTCTTT.

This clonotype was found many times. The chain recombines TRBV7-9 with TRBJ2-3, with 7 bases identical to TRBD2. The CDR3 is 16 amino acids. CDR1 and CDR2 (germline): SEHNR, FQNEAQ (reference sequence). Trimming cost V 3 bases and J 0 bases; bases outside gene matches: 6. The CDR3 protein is CASSFLTSSSTDTQYF. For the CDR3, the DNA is TGTGCCAGCAGCTTCCTGACTAGCAGCAGCACAGATACGCAGTATTTT. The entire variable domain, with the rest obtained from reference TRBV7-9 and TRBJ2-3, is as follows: DTGVSQNPRHKITKRGQNVTFRCDPISEHNRLYWYRQTLGQGPEFLTYFQNEAQLEKSRLLSDRFSAERPKGSFSTLEIQRTEQGDSAMYLCASSFLTSSSTDTQYFGPGTRLTVL.

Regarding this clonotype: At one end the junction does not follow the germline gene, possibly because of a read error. Here the CDR3 reads CASSSQSSGPWDEKLSF. In DNA, the CDR3 is TGTGCCAGCAGCTCCCAATCGTCGGGGCCGTGGGATGAAAAACTGTCTTTT. The chain links TRBV7-9 to TRBJ1-4, with a possible D match to TRBD1 (5 bases). The CDR3 is 17 amino acids. CDR1 is SEHNR, CDR2 FQNEAQ, per germline (reference sequence).

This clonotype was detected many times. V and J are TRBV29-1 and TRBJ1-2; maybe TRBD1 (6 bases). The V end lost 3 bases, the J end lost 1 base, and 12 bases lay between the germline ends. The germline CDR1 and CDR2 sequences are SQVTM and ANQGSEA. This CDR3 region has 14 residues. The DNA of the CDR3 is TGCAGCGTTGATCTCCGACAGGATAACTATGGCTACACCTTC. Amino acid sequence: CSVDLRQDNYGYTF.

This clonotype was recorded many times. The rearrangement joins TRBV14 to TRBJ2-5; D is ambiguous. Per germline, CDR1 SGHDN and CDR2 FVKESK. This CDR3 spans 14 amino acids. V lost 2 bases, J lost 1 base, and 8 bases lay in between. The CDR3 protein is CASSQSNRQETQYF. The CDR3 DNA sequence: TGTGCCAGCAGCCAATCGAACCGCCAAGAGACCCAGTACTTC.

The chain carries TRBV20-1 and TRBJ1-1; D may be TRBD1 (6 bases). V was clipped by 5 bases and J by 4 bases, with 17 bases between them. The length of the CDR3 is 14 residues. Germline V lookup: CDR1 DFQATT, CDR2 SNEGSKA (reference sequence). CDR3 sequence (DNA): TGCAGTGCTGGAAAACAGGGCGACCGCACTGAAGCTTTCTTT. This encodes CSAGKQGDRTEAFF.

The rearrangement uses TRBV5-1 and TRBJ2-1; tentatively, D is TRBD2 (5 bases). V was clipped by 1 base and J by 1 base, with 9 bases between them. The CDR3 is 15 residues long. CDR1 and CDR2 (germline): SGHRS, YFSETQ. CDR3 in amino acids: CASSLRERSYNEQFF. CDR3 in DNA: TGCGCCAGCAGCTTGAGGGAGAGGTCCTACAATGAGCAGTTCTTC.

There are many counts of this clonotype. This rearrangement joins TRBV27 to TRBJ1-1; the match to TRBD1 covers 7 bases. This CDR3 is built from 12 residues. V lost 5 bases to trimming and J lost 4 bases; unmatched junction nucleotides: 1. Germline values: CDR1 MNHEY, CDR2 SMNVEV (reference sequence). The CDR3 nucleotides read TGTGCCAGCAGTGCAGGGGGCACTGAAGCTTTCTTT. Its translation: CASSAGGTEAFF.

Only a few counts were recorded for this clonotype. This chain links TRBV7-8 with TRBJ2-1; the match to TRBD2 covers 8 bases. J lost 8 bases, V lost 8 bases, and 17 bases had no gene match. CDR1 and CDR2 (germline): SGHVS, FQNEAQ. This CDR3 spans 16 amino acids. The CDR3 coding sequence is TGTGCCAGCTTCGTGGTAGGGCGGGAGGCCCGCGATGAGCAGTTCTTC. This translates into CASFVVGREARDEQFF.

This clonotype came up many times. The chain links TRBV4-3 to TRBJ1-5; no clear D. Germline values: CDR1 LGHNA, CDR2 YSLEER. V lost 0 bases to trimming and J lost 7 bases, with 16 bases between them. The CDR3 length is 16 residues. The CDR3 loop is CASSQDLAKTRQPQHF. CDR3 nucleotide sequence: TGCGCCAGCAGCCAAGATTTAGCTAAAACGCGGCAGCCCCAGCATTTT.

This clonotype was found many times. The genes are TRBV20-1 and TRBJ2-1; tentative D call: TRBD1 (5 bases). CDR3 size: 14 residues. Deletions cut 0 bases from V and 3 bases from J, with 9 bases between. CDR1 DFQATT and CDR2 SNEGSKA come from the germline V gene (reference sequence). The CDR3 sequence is CSAREVGVYNEQFF. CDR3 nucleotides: TGCAGTGCTAGAGAGGTAGGGGTCTACAATGAGCAGTTCTTC.

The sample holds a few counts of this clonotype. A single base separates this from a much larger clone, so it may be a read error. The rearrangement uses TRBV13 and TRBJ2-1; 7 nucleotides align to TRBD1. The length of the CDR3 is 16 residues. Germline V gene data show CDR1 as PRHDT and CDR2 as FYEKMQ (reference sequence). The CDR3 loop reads CASGLRTGPSYNEQFF. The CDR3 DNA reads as TGTGCCAGCGGCTTACGGACAGGTCCCTCCTACAATGAGCAGTTCTTC. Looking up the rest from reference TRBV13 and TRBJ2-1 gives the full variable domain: AAGVIQSPRHLIKEKRETATLKCYPIPRHDTVYWYQQGPGQDPQFLISFYEKMQSDKGSIPDRFSAQQFSDYHSELNMSSLELGDSALYFCASGLRTGPSYNEQFFGPGTRLTVL.